The T cell receptor beta chain under discussion was sequenced for a study of shared clonotypes between healthy human individuals. Study information: Donors, aged 18 to 49, were a couple of women and a few men. Study conclusions and caveats: Despite large depth, rarefaction showed incomplete sorted-subset sequencing.

Profiling relied on immunoSEQ multiplex PCR, and the TCRdb table lists in-frame clones only, not all of them. Among roughly 2,300,000 clones listed, 92% were seen once. Regarding this clone: Its matching antigen is unknown. This same CDR3 is encoded by further DNA sequences in the sample.

CDR1 SGHNT and CDR2 YYREEE come from the germline V gene (reference sequence). The CDR3 spans 14 residues. Trimming cost V 4 bases and J 2 bases; bases outside gene matches: 2. Sequenced sample: naive CD4+ T cells from PBMCs. Described subset: CD45RA+ positively selected. The TCR was taken from a man aged 18-30 years in good health. Some clones in this sample may be carry-over from other donors' samples. The chain is built from TRBV5-4 and TRBJ1-2; 10 bases match TRBD1. As DNA, the CDR3 is TGTGCCAGCAGCCCGGACAGGGGGAACTATGGCTACACCTTC. Its translation: CASSPDRGNYGYTF.